The present T cell receptor (beta chain) was sequenced within a study of regulatory T cells in long-lasting Graves disease. With iRepertoire HTBI primers and Arm-PCR of CDR3 regions, TCR beta libraries were built. TCRdb processed the multiplex PCR reads anew with MiXCR; each CDR3 protein has one entry. This table has about 440,000 distinct CDR3 sequences, 14% to 15% appearing once. This CDR3 is 15 amino acids long. Germline CDR1 reads MNHNS; CDR2 reads SASEGT. Trimming removed 5 bases from V and 1 base from J, with 12 bases in between. Sample time point: newly diagnosed GD, antithyroid drugs for less than 3 months. PBMC-extracted RNA yielded the TCR library. This clonotype was observed many times. The sample also formed part of further work on T cells in Graves' hyperthyroidism and ophthalmopathy. According to that study: Hyperthyroidism was newly diagnosed in patients aged 18 to 65 (duration under 2 months).

This clonotype was obtained from a woman aged 25-40 years with Graves disease. Sequenced here: peripheral blood mononuclear cells (PBMCs), sampled at new diagnosis, from a patient treated with antithyroid drugs. The gene calls are TRBV6-1 and TRBJ1-5; a weak D match, TRBD1 (6 bases). The CDR3 DNA follows: TGTGCCAGCAGTCCGGGGGGCGCGAGCAATCAGCCCCAGCATTTT. Translated: CASSPGGASNQPQHF.